These 11 T cell receptor beta chains were all obtained from the same sample, sequenced in a study of graft-versus-host responses after intestinal transplantation. The assay was immunoSEQ multiplex PCR, and TCRdb's table has in-frame clones only and misses some. The data show approximately 85,000 clones, with over 80% seen just once and around 1.1% held by the top ten. These receptors have no known antigen. Sequencing used unstimulated CD8+ T cells sorted from spleen or lymph node cells, obtained before transplant. The receptors were gathered from a human donor who was the organ donor for an intestinal transplant.

This clone was observed once. The chain is built from TRBV5-8 and TRBJ2-2; 7 positions agree with TRBD2. The ends lost 4 bases at V and 3 bases at J; junction bases unmatched: 12. CDR3 size: 17 residues. Germline V gene data show CDR1 as SGHTS and CDR2 as YDEGEE. CDR3: CASSPWGGVGDTGELFF. In nucleotides, the CDR3 is TGTGCCAGCAGCCCCTGGGGGGGGGTCGGTGACACCGGGGAGCTGTTTTTT.

V usage is TRBV5-6 and J usage is TRBJ2-1; 8 bases are a match to TRBD1. The CDR3 loop spans 16 amino acids. The germline V gene encodes CDR1 SGHDT and CDR2 YYEEEE. The trim removed 4 bases at V and 4 bases at J, leaving 10 bases unmatched. The CDR3 DNA reads as TGTGCCAGCAGCACCCTGACAGGGGCGCTTTACAATGAGCAGTTCTTC. Amino acid sequence: CASSTLTGALYNEQFF.

The chain joins TRBV10-3 to TRBJ2-7; 7 bases line up with TRBD2. V lost 4 bases and J lost 3; bases outside the gene matches: 9. CDR3 size: 15 residues. CDR1 is ENHRY, CDR2 SYGVKD, per germline. The CDR3 region has the DNA TGTGCCATCAGTGGTTCCGGGACTATACACTACGAGCAGTACTTC. Amino acids: CAISGSGTIHYEQYF.

This rearrangement joins TRBV6-1 to TRBJ2-6; TRBD2 matches at 11 bases. Unmatched junction bases numbered 0, after V lost 4 bases and J lost 4 bases. CDR1 and CDR2 (germline): MNHNS, SASEGT. There are 15 residues in the CDR3. The CDR3 nucleotides read TGTGCCAGCAGTGGACTAGCGGGAGGGGCCAACGTCCTGACTTTC. Protein product: CASSGLAGGANVLTF.

In its sample, this clone was seen once. The chain is built from TRBV27 and TRBJ2-1; TRBD1 agrees at 7 bases. CDR1 is MNHEY, CDR2 SMNVEV, per germline (reference sequence). Losses at the gene ends were 6 bases for V and 8 bases for J; bases not matched to a gene: 7. The CDR3 spans 13 residues. CDR3 region: CASRQGFPYEQFF. The CDR3 DNA reads as TGTGCCAGCAGACAGGGGTTCCCCTATGAGCAGTTCTTC.

This sequence joins TRBV28 and TRBJ2-5, with TRBD1 matching over 8 bases. This CDR3 has 18 residues. Germline lookup yields CDR1 MDHEN and CDR2 SYDVKM. V shed 10 bases, J shed 2 bases, and the junction held 21 bases outside the gene matches. As DNA, the CDR3 is TGTGCCACCCGAAGGGACAGGCCAACGAGGGCAGATCAAGAGACCCAGTACTTC. It translates to CATRRDRPTRADQETQYF.

This sequence joins TRBV9 and TRBJ1-1, with D perhaps TRBD1 (5 bases). CDR3 length: 13 amino acids. The V and J ends lost 4 bases and 11 bases respectively, with 18 bases between them. The germline gives CDR1 SGDLS, CDR2 YYNGEE. CDR3 nucleotides: TGTGCCAGCAGCCGGAACGACCTCCGACAGGCTTTCTTT. Protein product: CASSRNDLRQAFF.

V gene TRBV2 combines with J gene TRBJ2-2; TRBD1 agrees at 11 bases. Germline CDR1 reads SNHLY; CDR2 reads FYNNEI. This CDR3 has 13 residues. The CDR3 is CGTGQGVTGELFF. CDR3 nucleotide sequence: TGTGGCACGGGACAGGGGGTGACCGGGGAGCTGTTTTTT.

V usage is TRBV7-9 and J usage is TRBJ2-1; D remains ambiguous. Deletions cut 5 bases from V and 9 bases from J, with 20 bases between. Germline CDR1 SEHNR, CDR2 FQNEAQ (reference sequence). This CDR3 has 15 residues. The CDR3 spells CASSPSPKLGCEQFF. The CDR3 nucleotides read TGTGCCAGCAGCCCCAGTCCCAAGCTCGGGTGTGAGCAGTTCTTC. The variable domain in full, completed from reference TRBV7-9 and TRBJ2-1, reads DTGVSQNPRHKITKRGQNVTFRCDPISEHNRLYWYRQTLGQGPEFLTYFQNEAQLEKSRLLSDRFSAERPKGSFSTLEIQRTEQGDSAMYLCASSPSPKLGCEQFFGPGTRLTVL.

The chain employs TRBV29-1 and TRBJ2-5, with D possibly TRBD2 on 7 matching bases. The V gene lost 4 bases and the J gene lost 5 bases, with 20 bases spanning the gap. The CDR3 is 15 residues long. Looked up from germline, CDR1 is SQVTM and CDR2 is ANQGSEA. CDR3 sequence reads: CSVALSGGLRETQYF. In DNA form, the CDR3 reads TGCAGCGTTGCCCTTTCCGGGGGGCTAAGGGAGACCCAGTACTTC.

V usage is TRBV4-3 and J usage is TRBJ2-6; 7 bases are a match to TRBD1. The length of the CDR3 is 17 residues. Trimming cost V 4 bases and J 1 base; bases outside gene matches: 7. Germline CDR1 reads LGHNA; CDR2 reads YSLEER. CDR3 amino acids: CASSRPGQISGANVLTF. In nucleotides, the CDR3 is TGCGCCAGCAGCCGCCCGGGACAGATTTCTGGGGCCAACGTCCTGACTTTC.